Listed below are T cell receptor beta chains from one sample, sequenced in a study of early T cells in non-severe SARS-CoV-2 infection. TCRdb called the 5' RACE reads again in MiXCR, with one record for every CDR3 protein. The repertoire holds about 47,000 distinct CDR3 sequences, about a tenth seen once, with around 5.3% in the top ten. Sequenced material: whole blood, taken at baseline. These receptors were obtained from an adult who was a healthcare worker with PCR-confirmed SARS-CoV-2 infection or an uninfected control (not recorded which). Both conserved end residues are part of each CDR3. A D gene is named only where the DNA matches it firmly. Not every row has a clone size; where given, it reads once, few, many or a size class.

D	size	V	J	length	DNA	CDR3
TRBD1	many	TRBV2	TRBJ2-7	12	TGTGCCAGCAGATGGACAGGCAGCGAGCAGTACTTC	CASRWTGSEQYF
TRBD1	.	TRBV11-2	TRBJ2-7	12	TGTGCCAGCAGCGCAAGGACAGGGGAGCAGTACTTC	CASSARTGEQYF
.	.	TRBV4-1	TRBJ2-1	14	TGCGCCAGCAGCCAAGATTTCGACAGGACCGAGCAGTTCTTC	CASSQDFDRTEQFF
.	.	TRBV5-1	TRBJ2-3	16	TGCGCCAGCAGCTTGGGGCAGCTAGGCCCTACAGATACGCAGTATTTT	CASSLGQLGPTDTQYF
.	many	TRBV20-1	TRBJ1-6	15	TGCAGTGCTAGAGTAGGGGAGAGACATAATTCACCCCTCCACTTT	CSARVGERHNSPLHF
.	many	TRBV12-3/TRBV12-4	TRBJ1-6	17	TGTGCCAGCAGTTTAGGAGCCGGCAGGGCCCGAAATTCACCCCTCCACTTT	CASSLGAGRARNSPLHF
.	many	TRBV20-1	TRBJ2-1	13	TGCGGCGCCGAGGCGTATAACTACAATGAGCAGTTCTTC	CGAEAYNYNEQFF
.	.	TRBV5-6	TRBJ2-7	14	TGTGCCAGCAGCCACCGCACATCTTCCTACGAGCAGTACTTC	CASSHRTSSYEQYF
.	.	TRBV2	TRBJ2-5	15	TGTGCCAGCAGTAATCGCGCCTCCGCCGGAGAGACCCAGTACTTC	CASSNRASAGETQYF
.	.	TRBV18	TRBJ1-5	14	TGTGCCAGCTCAACGGCCTATAGCAATCAGCCCCAGCATTTT	CASSTAYSNQPQHF
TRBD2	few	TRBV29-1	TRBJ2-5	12	TGCAGCGTGGCGACTAGCGCAGAGACCCAGTACTTC	CSVATSAETQYF
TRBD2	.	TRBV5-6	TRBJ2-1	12	TGTGCCAGCAGATCCCGCGGGGGTCAGCAGTTCTTC	CASRSRGGQQFF
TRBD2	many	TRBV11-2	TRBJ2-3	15	TGTGCCAGCACCTCGACTAGCGGGAGCGCAGATACGCAGTATTTT	CASTSTSGSADTQYF
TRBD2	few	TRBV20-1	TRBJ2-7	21	TGCAGTGCTAGAGATCCGTTATCCGTTTACTTTCTAGCGGGAGGGCCCTACGAGCAGTACTTC	CSARDPLSVYFLAGGPYEQYF
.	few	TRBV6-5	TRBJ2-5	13	TGTGCCAGCAGTAAACAGGGAACCGAGACCCAGTACTTC	CASSKQGTETQYF
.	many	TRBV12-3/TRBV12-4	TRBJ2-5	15	TGTGCCAGCAGTCCCCCGGGGAGAAGAGGAGAGACCCAGTACTTC	CASSPPGRRGETQYF
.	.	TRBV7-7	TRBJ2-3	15	TGTGCCAGCAGTCGCGGTGTGGGGCCCACAGATACGCAGTATTTT	CASSRGVGPTDTQYF
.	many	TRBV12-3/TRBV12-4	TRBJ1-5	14	TGTGCCAGCAGTTTACCGGGAGTCAATCAGCCCCAGCATTTT	CASSLPGVNQPQHF
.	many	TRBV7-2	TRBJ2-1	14	TGTGCCAGCAGCGACGGAGGGGCCTACAATGAGCAGTTCTTC	CASSDGGAYNEQFF
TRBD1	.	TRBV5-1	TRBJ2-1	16	TGCGCCAGCAGCACCGCGACAGGGGGCTCCTACAATGAGCAGTTCTTC	CASSTATGGSYNEQFF
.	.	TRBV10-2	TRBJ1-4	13	TGCGCCAGCAGTGCAGGGTATGGAGAAAAACTGTTTTTT	CASSAGYGEKLFF
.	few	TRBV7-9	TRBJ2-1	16	TGTGCCAGCAGCTTAAGGGGGGCTGGGGTTAGAAATGAGCAGTTCTTC	CASSLRGAGVRNEQFF
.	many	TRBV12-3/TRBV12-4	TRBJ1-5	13	TGTGCCAGCAGTTTGCGACTTGACCAGCCCCAGCATTTT	CASSLRLDQPQHF
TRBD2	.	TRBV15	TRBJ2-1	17	TGTGCCACCAGCAGAGGAATAGCAGGCGGGAGCTACAATGAGCAGTTCTTC	CATSRGIAGGSYNEQFF
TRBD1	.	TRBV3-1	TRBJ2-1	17	TGTGCCAGCAGCCAAGGCCGGGACAGGGTCTCCTACAATGAGCAGTTCTTC	CASSQGRDRVSYNEQFF
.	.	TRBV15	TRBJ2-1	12	TGTGCCACCAGCAGACCCCGGGAAGAGCAGTTCTTC	CATSRPREEQFF
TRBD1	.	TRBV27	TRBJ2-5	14	TGTGCCAGCAGTTTCCGGGACAGGGAAGAGACCCAGTACTTC	CASSFRDREETQYF
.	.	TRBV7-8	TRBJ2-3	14	TGTGCCAGCAGCCCGAGGACGATTAGAGATACGCAGTATTTT	CASSPRTIRDTQYF
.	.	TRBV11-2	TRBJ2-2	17	TGTGCCAGCAGCTTAATCGGGGCAACAACGAACACCGGGGAGCTGTTTTTT	CASSLIGATTNTGELFF